This T cell receptor (beta chain) was captured by sequencing in a study of CD8+CD57+ T cells in acquired aplastic anemia. Whole-study results and caveats: There were 25 to 35 CD8+ CDR3 sequences that occurred in both patients and controls.

Selection for sequencing was limited to patients who had shown CD8+CD57+ cell expansion by flow cytometry. A severe acquired aplastic anemia diagnosis applied to all patients. This clonotype was seen repeatedly, ten times or more. Its cognate antigen is unknown. It was genomic DNA that served as the template for profiling TCR beta VDJ and CDR3. TCRdb itself ran the reads through MiXCR, one entry per CDR3 protein. This sample has just over 450,000 distinct CDR3 sequences, with about a third found just once. Deletions cut 5 bases from V and 2 bases from J, with 16 bases between. CDR3 length equals 15 residues. Germline V gene data show CDR1 as DFQATT and CDR2 as SNEGSKA (reference sequence).

The chain joins TRBV20-1 to TRBJ1-3; D not resolved. The TCR comes from a human donor with aplastic anemia. Material for sequencing was sorted CD4+, CD8+, or CD8+CD57+ T cells (not recorded which) from PBMCs. The CDR3 is CSAGTFRATGNTIYF. CDR3 coding DNA: TGCAGTGCTGGAACTTTCCGGGCTACTGGAAACACCATATATTTT.